What follows are 6 T cell receptor beta chains derived from one specimen sequenced in a study of shared T cell receptors in the human thymus. Clones were read by immunoSEQ multiplex PCR, and TCRdb kept only the in-frame ones, dropping some. The sample shows 600,000 to 900,000 clones, 80% to 90% of them seen only once. These data also formed part of another study, on human thymus T cells.

Sequenced: thymocytes. Receptor source: a girl less than two years old with a congenital heart defect.

The chain carries TRBV28 and TRBJ1-2; D unclear. CDR3 length: 13 residues. Germline loops: CDR1 MDHEN, CDR2 SYDVKM. V was cut by 1 base and J by 6 bases, with 9 bases left in between. The CDR3 loop is CASSLLEGNGYTF. In DNA form, the CDR3 reads TGTGCCAGCAGTTTATTAGAGGGAAATGGCTACACCTTC.

The chain is built from TRBV12-5 and TRBJ2-6, with TRBD2 matching over 7 bases. The CDR3 is 17 residues long. Germline V CDR1 and CDR2: LGHNT, FRNRAP. CDR3 coding DNA: TGTGCCCTCCGGGACTACCGCACCCTCTCTGGGGCCAACGTCCTGACTTTC. Encoded protein: CALRDYRTLSGANVLTF.

This clone was observed a single time. This chain connects TRBV5-6 to TRBJ1-2; D is undetermined. V lost 3 bases and J 2 bases, leaving 11 bases between the germline ends. Germline loops: CDR1 SGHDT, CDR2 YYEEEE. The CDR3 consists of 14 residues. The CDR3 protein is CASSSRVRNYGYTF. CDR3 nucleotide sequence: TGTGCCAGCAGCTCCCGGGTCCGGAACTATGGCTACACCTTC.

CDR3 sequence: CASSHSPGTYPYEQYF. The CDR3 DNA sequence: TGTGCCAGCAGCCACTCCCCCGGGACTTACCCCTACGAGCAGTACTTC. The V gene is TRBV6-6, the J gene TRBJ2-7; D perhaps matches TRBD2 (6 bases). CDR1 and CDR2 (germline): MNHNY, SVGAGI (reference sequence). This CDR3 is built from 16 residues. V lost 6 bases, J lost 2 bases, and 20 bases lay in between.

The V gene is TRBV5-4, the J gene TRBJ2-5, with 12 bases fitting TRBD1. The germline CDR1 and CDR2 sequences are SGHNT and YYREEE (reference sequence). Germline trimming cut 5 bases from V and 1 base from J; bases unmatched to any gene: 6. The CDR3 covers 16 residues. The CDR3 sequence: CASRPWDRGPQETQYF. The CDR3 bases are TGTGCCAGCAGGCCCTGGGACAGGGGGCCCCAAGAGACCCAGTACTTC.

The rearrangement links TRBV18 to TRBJ2-1, with D unresolved. Trimming cost V 1 base and J 1 base, with 11 bases left between them. This CDR3 is 16 amino acids long. CDR1 and CDR2 from the germline V gene are KGHSH and LQKENI. CDR3 sequence: CASSPQETLSYNEQFF. The CDR3 coding sequence is TGTGCCAGCTCACCACAGGAGACCTTATCCTACAATGAGCAGTTCTTC. Together with reference TRBV18 and TRBJ2-1, the CDR3 gives the full variable domain: NAGVMQNPRHLVRRRGQEARLRCSPMKGHSHVYWYRQLPEEGLKFMVYLQKENIIDESGMPKERFSAEFPKEGPSILRIQQVVRGDSAAYFCASSPQETLSYNEQFFGPGTRLTVL.